The clone carrying this TCR beta chain was seen once. Its specificity is unknown. A clone one base away is much larger, so this may be a read error. Genomic DNA constituted the template upon which TCR beta VDJ and CDR3 profiling was performed. Via MiXCR, TCRdb re-called the reads, giving one row per CDR3 protein. The table shows 250,000 to 300,000 distinct CDR3 sequences, with 56% occurring only once. Germline V gives CDR1 SGHKS, CDR2 YYEKEE (reference sequence). The CDR3 is 12 amino acids. The germline V and J ends were trimmed by 3 bases and 7 bases, with 10 bases remaining between them. This entry belongs to a study of CD8+CD57+ T cells in acquired aplastic anemia. Whole-study context: Each DNA sample taken from sorted CD4+ and CD8+ cells came to approximately 3.3 ug on average. General study results and limits: Patients had around 30 CD8+ CDR3 sequences in common with controls (the shared set).

Sequencing was carried out using sorted CD4+, CD8+, or CD8+CD57+ T cells (not recorded which) from PBMCs. This TCR was sampled from a human donor with severe aplastic anemia or a healthy control (not recorded which). The chain employs TRBV5-5 and TRBJ2-5; the D is unclear. DNA of the CDR3: TGTGCCAGCAGCTCCGAAGTAGGGACCCAGTACTTC. Translated, it gives CASSSEVGTQYF.